The clone carrying this TCR beta chain was counted ten times or more. What it binds is unknown. The source of the sample is a study of T cells in Graves' hyperthyroidism and ophthalmopathy. General observations from the study: The model forecast ophthalmopathy, anticipating it by a median approximately 6.1 months before onset. A 13 V-J model separated ophthalmopathy from stable hyperthyroidism.

When ophthalmopathy did not progress within 18 months, Graves' hyperthyroidism was considered stable. Germline-derived CDR1 and CDR2 are ENHRY and SYGVKD. CDR3 length: 15 residues. Trimming shortened V by 2 bases and J by 0 bases, and 9 bases separated the two germline ends. TCR beta CDR3 region amplification was performed from RNA transcripts. The HTBI primer set was used in a first-round RT-PCR of the TCR CDR3. TCRdb fed the multiplex PCR reads into MiXCR, producing one record per CDR3 protein. Among about 610,000 distinct CDR3 sequences listed, just over 45% were seen once. Sequences were obtained from peripheral blood or thyroid tissue (not recorded which). This rearrangement joins TRBV10-3 to TRBJ2-3; TRBD2 might be the D (5 bases). The clonotype originates from a young woman with Graves' hyperthyroidism. The CDR3 DNA reads TGTGCCATCAGTGAGGACTACTCTAGCACAGATACGCAGTATTTT. It yields the protein CAISEDYSSTDTQYF.